Listed below are T cell receptor beta chains from one sample, sequenced in a study of blood T cell repertoires in COVID-19. Produced via immunoSEQ multiplex PCR; TCRdb's table is partial and in-frame only. The data contain about 190,000 clones, 80% to 85% of them seen just once; the ten biggest clones take up around 6.3%. Material: peripheral blood. These receptors all stem from a woman between 35 and 50 years old with acute or convalescent COVID-19. The CDR3 runs from the conserved cysteine through the conserved F or W. Each record gives: CDR3 length, clone size, D gene, J gene, V gene, CDR3 DNA, CDR3 protein. The D gene is left open where the match is weak. The size of a clone is reported for some rows only, either as once, few or many, or as a class for expanded clones.

14	.	TRBD1	TRBJ1-4	TRBV19	TGTGCCAGTAGTTTGACAGGGGAAAGCGAAAAACTGTTTTTT	CASSLTGESEKLFF
14	.	.	TRBJ2-7	TRBV10-2	TGCGCCAGCAGTGGTTTGAGGGTGGGCTACGAGCAGTACTTC	CASSGLRVGYEQYF
13	.	.	TRBJ2-5	TRBV28	TGTGCCAGCAGCGAACACAGCCAAGAGACCCAGTACTTC	CASSEHSQETQYF
15	.	.	TRBJ2-7	TRBV6-5	TGTGCCAGCATCGACACTTGGAGGGACCTTGGGGAGCAGTACTTC	CASIDTWRDLGEQYF
14	.	.	TRBJ2-7	TRBV15	TGTGCCACCAGCAGAGAGATGAGTCACCACGAGCAGTACTTC	CATSREMSHHEQYF
14	.	TRBD1	TRBJ2-7	TRBV13	TGTGCCAGCATGATCGGACAGGGATCCTACGAGCAGTACTTC	CASMIGQGSYEQYF
16	.	TRBD2	TRBJ2-3	TRBV28	TGTGCCAGCAGTTTTGTACTAGCGGGGGGGCCAGATACGCAGTATTTT	CASSFVLAGGPDTQYF
13	once	.	TRBJ2-7	TRBV6-5	TGTGCCAGCATCTACAGGGAGGGCTACGAGCAGTACTTC	CASIYREGYEQYF
15	.	.	TRBJ1-6	TRBV5-1	TGCGCCAGCAGCTTGAAAGCAGGGAGGAATTCACCCCTCCACTTT	CASSLKAGRNSPLHF
14	.	.	TRBJ1-6	TRBV5-1	TGCGCCAGCGGTTCGGACAGCACAAATTCACCCCTCCACTTT	CASGSDSTNSPLHF
13	.	TRBD2	TRBJ2-1	TRBV5-4	TGTGCCAGCAGGTCCGGACTGGGGGGGGAGCAGTTCTTC	CASRSGLGGEQFF
12	.	.	TRBJ1-1	TRBV6-1	TGTGCCAGCAGTGAAGAAGGTAGGGGGGCTTTCTTT	CASSEEGRGAFF
14	once	TRBD1	TRBJ2-7	TRBV11-3	TGTGCCAGCAGCTTCCGGGACAGGAGGAGGTGGCAGTACTTC	CASSFRDRRRWQYF
18	.	TRBD1	TRBJ2-1	TRBV4-1	TGCGCCAGCAGCCCAGAGACCTCCGGGACAGGGGGGTTCGATGAGCAGTTCTTC	CASSPETSGTGGFDEQFF
14	.	TRBD1	TRBJ1-2	TRBV7-9	TGTGCCAGCAGCCGGGACAGCTTGAACTATGGCTACACCTTC	CASSRDSLNYGYTF
15	.	.	TRBJ2-5	TRBV24-1	TGTGCCACCAGTGACCCCACAGGATTCCAAGAGACCCAGTACTTC	CATSDPTGFQETQYF
14	.	.	TRBJ2-2	TRBV18	TGTGCCAGCTCACCCCCGACTACCACCGGGGAGCTGTTTTTT	CASSPPTTTGELFF
15	.	.	TRBJ1-4	TRBV30	TGTGCCTGGCGAAGCCAGACAGCCGTTAATGAAAAACTGTTTTTT	CAWRSQTAVNEKLFF
17	.	TRBD2	TRBJ2-7	TRBV4-1	TGCGCCAGCAGCCCTACCGTGACTAGCGGGAGACACTACGAGCAGTACTTC	CASSPTVTSGRHYEQYF